Included here is one T cell receptor (beta chain) sequence, with context. A junction boundary mismatches the germline segment, possibly from a read error. Taking about 18-31 mg of unsorted bulk tissue, the authors co-extracted RNA and DNA. Donors underwent surgery for histopathologically diagnosed primary liver carcinoma. The CDR3 runs to 12 residues. The germline V gene encodes CDR1 WNHNN and CDR2 SYGVQD (reference sequence). The sample originates from a study of tumor-infiltrating lymphocytes in primary liver carcinoma. In the study overall: Patients of both sexes were 30 to 69 years old.

A constant-region primer primed TCR beta cDNA synthesis from roughly 500 ng of total RNA. Each TCR beta library was derived from three nested multiplex PCR rounds that employed slightly modified ARM-PCR. It was with TRBV1-TRBV30 forward primers and a C-beta reverse primer that the first two PCR rounds were run, at around 11 cycles each. From the multiplex PCR reads, TCRdb called clonotypes with MiXCR, one entry per CDR3 protein. The sample has 100,000 or so distinct CDR3 sequences; roughly 80% are singletons. This TCR was sampled from a man in his forties with primary liver carcinoma and hepatitis B virus infection. This chain uses TRBV10-1 with TRBJ1-2; tentatively, D is TRBD1 (5 bases). Sequenced sample: liver tumor tissue from sampling region 3. As to subset: tumor region T3, left-lateral pole. The DNA of the CDR3 is TGCGCGAGCAGTGAGAGGGACTATAGCTACACCTTC. Translating it yields CASSERDYSYTF.